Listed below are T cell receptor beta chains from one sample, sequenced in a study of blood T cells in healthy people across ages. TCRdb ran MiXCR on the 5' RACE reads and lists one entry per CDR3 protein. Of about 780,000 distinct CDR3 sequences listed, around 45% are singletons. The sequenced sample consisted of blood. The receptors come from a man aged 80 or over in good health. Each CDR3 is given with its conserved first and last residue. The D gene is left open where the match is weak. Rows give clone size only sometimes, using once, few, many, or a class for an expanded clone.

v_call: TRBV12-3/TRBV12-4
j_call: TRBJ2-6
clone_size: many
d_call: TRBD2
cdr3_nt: TGTGCCAGCAGTTCCTCCCGAACTAGCGGGTTCTTTGGGGCCAACGTCCTGACTTTC
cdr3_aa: CASSSSRTSGFFGANVLTF

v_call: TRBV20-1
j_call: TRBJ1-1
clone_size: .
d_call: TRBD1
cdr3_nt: TGCAGTGCTCGACCTCCGGGACAGGGATTTAGGAACACTGAAGCTTTCTTT
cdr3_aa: CSARPPGQGFRNTEAFF

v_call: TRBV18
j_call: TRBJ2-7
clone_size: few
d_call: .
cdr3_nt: TGTGCCAGCTCACCGGACAACCTCTACGAGCAGTACTTC
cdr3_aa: CASSPDNLYEQYF

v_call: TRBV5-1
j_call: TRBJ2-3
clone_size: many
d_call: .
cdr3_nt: TGCGCCAGCAGCTTGGTTTTGGGACCCAGCACAGATACGCAGTATTTT
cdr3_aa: CASSLVLGPSTDTQYF

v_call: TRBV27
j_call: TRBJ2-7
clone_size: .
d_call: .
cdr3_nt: TGTGCCAGCAGCCGCCGTCGACAGGTTTTCAGCTCCTACGAGCAGTACTTC
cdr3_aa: CASSRRRQVFSSYEQYF

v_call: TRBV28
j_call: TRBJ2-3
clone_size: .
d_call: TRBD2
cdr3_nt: TGTGCCAGCAGCCACGGGCGGGAGGAGGCAGATACGCAGTATTTT
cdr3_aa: CASSHGREEADTQYF

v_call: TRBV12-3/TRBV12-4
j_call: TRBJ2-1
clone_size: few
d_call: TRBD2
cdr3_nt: TGTGCCAGCAGTTTTGGGACTAGCGGGAGAGTAGGCAATGAGCAGTTCTTC
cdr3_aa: CASSFGTSGRVGNEQFF

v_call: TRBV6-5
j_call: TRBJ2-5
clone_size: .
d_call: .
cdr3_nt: TGTGCCAGCAGTTACTCACGCGGAAACCAAGCGACCCAGTACTTC
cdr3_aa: CASSYSRGNQATQYF

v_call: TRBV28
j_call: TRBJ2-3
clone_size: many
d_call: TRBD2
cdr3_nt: TGTGCCAGCAGTTTATCGATCGGGAGGGCCGGAAATACGCAGTATTTT
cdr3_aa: CASSLSIGRAGNTQYF

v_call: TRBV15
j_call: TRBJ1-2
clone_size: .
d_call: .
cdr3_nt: TGTGCCACCAGCACCGGACCCGGATGGGAGGGCTACACCTTC
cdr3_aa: CATSTGPGWEGYTF

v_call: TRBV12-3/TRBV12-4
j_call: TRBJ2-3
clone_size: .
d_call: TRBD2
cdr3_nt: TGTGCCAGCAGTTCAGCATATCACCTAGCGGGGGGAAGCACAGATACGCAGTATTTT
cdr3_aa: CASSSAYHLAGGSTDTQYF

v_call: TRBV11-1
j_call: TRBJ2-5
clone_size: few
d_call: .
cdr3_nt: TGTGCCAGCAGCTTAGCTGGCCGCGAGGCAGAGACCCAGTACTTC
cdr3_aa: CASSLAGREAETQYF

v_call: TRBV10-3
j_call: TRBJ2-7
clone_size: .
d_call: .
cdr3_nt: TGTGCCATCAGTGAGTATATAGGAGGACTTGCTGGCGAGCAGTACTTC
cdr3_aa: CAISEYIGGLAGEQYF

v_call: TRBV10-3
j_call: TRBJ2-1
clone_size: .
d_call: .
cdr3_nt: TGTGCCATCAGTCGGGACTCGACATACAATGAGCAGTTCTTC
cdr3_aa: CAISRDSTYNEQFF

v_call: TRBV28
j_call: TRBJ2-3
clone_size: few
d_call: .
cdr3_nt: TGTGCCAGCAGTCGGGGACACCACACAGATACGCAGTATTTT
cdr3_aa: CASSRGHHTDTQYF

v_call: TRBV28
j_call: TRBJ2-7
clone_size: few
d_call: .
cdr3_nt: TGTGCCAGCAGTTTATCCCAGGGGACGAACGAGCAGTACTTC
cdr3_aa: CASSLSQGTNEQYF

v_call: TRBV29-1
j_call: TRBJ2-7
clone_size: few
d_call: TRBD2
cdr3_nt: TGCAGCGTTGAACTAGCGGGAGACGAGCAGTACTTC
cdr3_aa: CSVELAGDEQYF

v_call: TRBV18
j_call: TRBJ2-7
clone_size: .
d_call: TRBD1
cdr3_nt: TGTGCCAGCTCACCACCGGGTCGACAGGGCTACGAGCAGTACTTC
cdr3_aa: CASSPPGRQGYEQYF

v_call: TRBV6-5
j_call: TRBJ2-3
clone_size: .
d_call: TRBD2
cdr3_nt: TGTGCCAGCAGTCGAGGACTAGCGGAGGGCACAGATACGCAGTATTTT
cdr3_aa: CASSRGLAEGTDTQYF

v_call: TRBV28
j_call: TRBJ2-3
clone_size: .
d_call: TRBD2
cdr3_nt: TGTGCCATCCGACGGGGGGGCAGCACAGATACGCAGTATTTT
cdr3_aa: CAIRRGGSTDTQYF

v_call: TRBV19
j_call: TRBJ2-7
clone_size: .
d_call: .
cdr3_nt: TGTGCCAGTAGTCTACGGGGGACAGACGGATACGAGCAGTACTTC
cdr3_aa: CASSLRGTDGYEQYF

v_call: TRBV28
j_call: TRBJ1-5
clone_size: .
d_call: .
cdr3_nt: TGTGCCAGCAGTTACACAGGTTTCAATCAGCCCCAGCATTTT
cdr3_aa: CASSYTGFNQPQHF

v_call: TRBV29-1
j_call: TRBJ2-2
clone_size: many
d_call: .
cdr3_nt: TGCAGCGTTCCTACAGGAAACGCGAACACCGGGGAGCTGTTTTTT
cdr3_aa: CSVPTGNANTGELFF

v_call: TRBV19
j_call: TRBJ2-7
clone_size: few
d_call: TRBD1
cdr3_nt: TGTGCCAGCGGGGGAACAGGGGGCAAGGGCGAGCAGTACTTC
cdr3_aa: CASGGTGGKGEQYF

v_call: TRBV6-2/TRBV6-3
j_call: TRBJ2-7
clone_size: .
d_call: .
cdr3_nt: TGTGCCAGCAGTTACGAACTAGTTGCCGAGCGGTACTTC
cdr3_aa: CASSYELVAERYF